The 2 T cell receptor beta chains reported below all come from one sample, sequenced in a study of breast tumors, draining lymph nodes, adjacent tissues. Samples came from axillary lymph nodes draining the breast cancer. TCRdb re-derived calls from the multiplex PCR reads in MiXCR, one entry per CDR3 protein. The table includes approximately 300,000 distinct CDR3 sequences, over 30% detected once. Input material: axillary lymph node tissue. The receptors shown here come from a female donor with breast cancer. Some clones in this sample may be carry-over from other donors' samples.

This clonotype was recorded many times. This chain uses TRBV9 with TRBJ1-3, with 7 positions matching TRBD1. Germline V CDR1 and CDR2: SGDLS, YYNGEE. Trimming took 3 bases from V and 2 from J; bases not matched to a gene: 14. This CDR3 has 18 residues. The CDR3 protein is CASSAGRDREFTGNTIYF. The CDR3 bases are TGTGCCAGCAGCGCAGGTCGAGACAGGGAGTTCACTGGAAACACCATATATTTT.

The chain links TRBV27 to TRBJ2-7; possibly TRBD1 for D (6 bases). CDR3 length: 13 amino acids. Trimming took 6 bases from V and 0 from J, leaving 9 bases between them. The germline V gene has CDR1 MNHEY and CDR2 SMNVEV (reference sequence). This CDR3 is CASRRDNSYEQYF. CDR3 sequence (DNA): TGTGCCAGCAGACGGGACAACTCCTACGAGCAGTACTTC.